Following are 21 T cell receptor beta chains from one sample sequenced in a study of technical replicates of blood from several donors (dated by TCRdb to about 2017). Receptor libraries were prepared by the immunoSEQ multiplex PCR assay. This is the immuneACCESS table as TCRdb keeps it, with only in-frame sequences that have V and J called. A part of the clones is gone; compared with another copy, unresolved V genes explain less than half, and the rest is unexplained. Within this sample are about 78,000 clones, with approximately 93% of them counted one time only. Around 0.43% of the sample is in the top ten clones. Sequencing used T cells isolated from PBMCs. The origin of the receptors is a human donor in good health.

J is TRBJ2-1 and V is TRBV14; 9 nucleotides align to TRBD2. With 1 base clipped from V and 14 bases from J, the junction kept 12 bases outside the gene matches. CDR1 is SGHDN, CDR2 FVKESK, per germline. The CDR3 consists of 15 residues. The CDR3 sequence is CASSQGRSGRRSEFF. In DNA, the CDR3 is TGTGCCAGCAGCCAAGGGAGGAGCGGGAGGCGATCAGAGTTCTTC. Looking up the rest from reference TRBV14 and TRBJ2-1 gives the full variable domain: EAGVTQFPSHSVIEKGQTVTLRCDPISGHDNLYWYRRVMGKEIKFLLHFVKESKQDESGMPNNRFLAERTGGTYSTLKVQPAELEDSGVYFCASSQGRSGRRSEFFGPGTRLTVL.

J is TRBJ2-7 and V is TRBV5-5; possible D gene TRBD2, 5 bases. Germline loops: CDR1 SGHKS, CDR2 YYEKEE (reference sequence). The CDR3 consists of 14 residues. Between the trimmed V and J ends, which lost 4 bases and 7 bases, there was a span of 18 bases. The CDR3 DNA follows: TGTGCCAGCAGCCTTGACGGACGAACGGGGGAGCAGTACTTC. It is translated as CASSLDGRTGEQYF.

This clone was detected once. The chain couples TRBV7-9 to TRBJ1-1; D gene uncertain. The CDR3 totals 16 residues. The V end was cut by 3 bases, the J end by 6 bases, with 20 bases between. The germline V gene has CDR1 SEHNR and CDR2 FQNEAQ (reference sequence). The chain's CDR3 is CASSLSVTHSSAEAFF. In DNA, the CDR3 is TGTGCCAGCAGCTTGAGTGTAACCCACTCCTCGGCTGAAGCTTTCTTT.

This clone showed up just a few times. The CDR3 DNA is TGCGCCAGCAGCCAAGATCTGAGGTACTATGGCTACACCTTC. The encoded protein is CASSQDLRYYGYTF. The chain joins TRBV4-3 to TRBJ1-2; D is undetermined. The V gene's germline CDR1 is LGHNA and CDR2 YSLEER. V was pared by 0 bases and J by 3 bases, with 8 bases between. CDR3 length: 14 residues.

This clone was counted between two and nine times. DNA of the CDR3: TGTGCCAGTAGTGTGACAGGGGGCCTGGGAGCTTTCTTT. Translating gives CASSVTGGLGAFF. The chain links TRBV19 to TRBJ1-1, with 10 bases lining up with TRBD1. With 5 bases clipped from V and 10 bases from J, the junction kept 7 bases outside the gene matches. This CDR3 is 13 amino acids long. Germline V lookup: CDR1 LNHDA, CDR2 SQIVND (reference sequence).

The chain carries TRBV7-2 and TRBJ2-5, with D tentatively TRBD1 (5 bases). Germline CDR1 and CDR2: SGHTA and FQGNSA. The V end was cut by 0 bases, the J end by 3 bases, with 11 bases between. The CDR3 is 15 residues long. The DNA for the CDR3 is TGTGCCAGCAGCTTAGCTCAGGGTCTCGAAGAGACCCAGTACTTC. This gives the protein CASSLAQGLEETQYF.

The chain uses TRBV10-3 and TRBJ2-2; no definite D call. V was clipped by 10 bases and J by 4 bases, with 7 bases between them. The CDR3 is 11 amino acids. Germline CDR1 ENHRY, CDR2 SYGVKD. The CDR3 coding sequence is TGTGCCACCCTACTCACCGGGGAGCTGTTTTTT. Amino acids: CATLLTGELFF.

The chain combines TRBV2 with TRBJ2-7; no firm D call. This CDR3 has 11 residues. The ends were cut back, 5 bases at V and 5 bases at J, with 7 bases in the middle. Germline CDR1 and CDR2: SNHLY and FYNNEI. CDR3 sequence reads: CASSMSDEQYF. In DNA, the CDR3 is TGTGCCAGCAGTATGTCGGACGAGCAGTACTTC.

The rearrangement joins TRBV10-3 to TRBJ1-1; D gene ambiguous. The CDR3 runs to 14 residues. CDR1 and CDR2 (germline): ENHRY, SYGVKD. Trimming removed 11 bases from V and 0 bases from J, with 16 bases in between. Here the CDR3 DNA reads TGTGCCTCATGTGGGTCTAGTGTGAACACTGAAGCTTTCTTT. The encoded protein is CASCGSSVNTEAFF.

Here the CDR3 DNA reads TGTGCCAGCAGCTTGACAGTTATGAATGAGCAGTTCTTC. Translation gives CASSLTVMNEQFF. The chain links TRBV11-3 to TRBJ2-1; a possible D gene is TRBD1 (5 bases). Germline CDR1 and CDR2: SGHNT and YENEEA. The V and J ends lost 3 bases and 7 bases respectively, with 10 bases between them. The CDR3 runs 13 residues. Full variable domain (outside the CDR3, taken from reference TRBV11-3 and TRBJ2-1): EAGVVQSPRYKIIEKKQPVAFWCNPISGHNTLYWYLQNLGQGPELLIRYENEEAVDDSQLPKDRFSAERLKGVDSTLKIQPAELGDSAVYLCASSLTVMNEQFFGPGTRLTVL.

The rearrangement links TRBV6-1 to TRBJ2-7; no definite D call. CDR1 and CDR2 from the germline V gene are MNHNS and SASEGT. The V end lost 3 bases, the J end lost 5 bases, and 11 bases lay between the germline ends. CDR3 length equals 13 residues. The CDR3 nucleotides are TGTGCCAGCAGTGATGCCAGTTCTCACGAGCAGTACTTC. The encoded protein is CASSDASSHEQYF.

The chain uses TRBV4-1 and TRBJ1-4, with 7 bases fitting TRBD1. V was pared by 1 base and J by 8 bases, with 13 bases of the junction left unmatched. This CDR3 is 17 amino acids long. Germline values: CDR1 MGHRA, CDR2 YSYEKL. As DNA, the CDR3 is TGCGCCAGCAGCCAAGTTTTAGTCCGGCAGGGGGGAGAAAAACTGTTTTTT. Translating it yields CASSQVLVRQGGEKLFF.

The CDR3 loop is CASSVDPGQLYGYTF. DNA for the CDR3: TGTGCCAGCAGCGTAGATCCGGGACAGCTCTATGGCTACACCTTC. This chain uses TRBV9 with TRBJ1-2, with 7 positions matching TRBD1. The CDR3 is made up of 15 amino acids. After removal of 0 bases from V and 4 bases from J, the junction contained 6 bases not matched to a gene. From germline, CDR1 is SGDLS and CDR2 YYNGEE.

The CDR3 protein is CASSSTSRLPNEQFF. The CDR3 DNA reads as TGTGCCAGCAGCTCGACTAGCCGGCTTCCCAATGAGCAGTTCTTC. The genes are TRBV7-2 and TRBJ2-1; the match to TRBD2 covers 7 bases. V shed 4 bases and J 6 bases; nucleotides not matched to a gene: 9. There are 15 residues in the CDR3. The V gene's germline CDR1 is SGHTA and CDR2 FQGNSA. The full variable domain, with the rest looked up from reference TRBV7-2 and TRBJ2-1, is GAGVSQSPSNKVTEKGKDVELRCDPISGHTALYWYRQSLGQGLEFLIYFQGNSAPDKSGLPSDRFSAERTGGSVSTLTIQRTQQEDSAVYLCASSSTSRLPNEQFFGPGTRLTVL.

The rearrangement links TRBV9 to TRBJ2-7; D may be TRBD2 (6 bases). The CDR3 is 15 residues long. CDR1 is SGDLS, CDR2 YYNGEE, per germline. Trimming stripped 4 bases from V and 0 bases from J, with 14 bases between. CDR3 sequence: CASSLSGSPSYEQYF. The CDR3 DNA is TGTGCCAGCAGCCTTAGCGGTTCTCCCTCCTACGAGCAGTACTTC.

The rearrangement joins TRBV30 to TRBJ2-3; 10 positions agree with TRBD2. The V gene's germline CDR1 is GTSNPN and CDR2 SVGIG (reference sequence). Trimming took 1 base from V and 5 from J; bases not matched to a gene: 9. This CDR3 region has 16 residues. CDR3: CAWSALPSGSVDTQYF. DNA for the CDR3: TGTGCCTGGAGTGCACTCCCTAGCGGGAGTGTAGATACGCAGTATTTT.

CDR3 amino acids: CASSLSGHEAFF. The CDR3 DNA sequence: TGTGCCAGCAGTTTATCAGGGCATGAAGCTTTCTTT. The chain carries TRBV2 and TRBJ1-1, with TRBD1 as a possible D gene (5 bases). Trimming stripped 5 bases from V and 7 bases from J, with 11 bases between. CDR3 length: 12 residues. Germline V CDR1 and CDR2: SNHLY, FYNNEI.

The V call is TRBV30, the J call TRBJ2-2; TRBD2 is a possible D gene (6 bases). This CDR3 has 13 residues. V lost 5 bases and J lost 6, with 13 bases in between. The germline gives CDR1 GTSNPN, CDR2 SVGIG (reference sequence). CDR3 amino acids: CAWSDRRAGELFF. CDR3 coding DNA: TGTGCCTGGTCAGACCGGAGGGCCGGGGAGCTGTTTTTT.

The chain has TRBV7-9 and TRBJ1-2; a weak D match, TRBD1 (6 bases). CDR1 and CDR2 from the germline V gene are SEHNR and FQNEAQ (reference sequence). V lost 3 bases and J lost 7, with 12 bases in between. This CDR3 comprises 13 residues. The CDR3 DNA follows: TGTGCCAGCAGCTTCAACGACAGGTCTGGCTACACCTTC. Amino acid sequence: CASSFNDRSGYTF.

The rearrangement uses TRBV6-1 and TRBJ2-3, with 11 bases matching TRBD2. The V gene's germline CDR1 is MNHNS and CDR2 SASEGT. The CDR3 is 13 residues long. Unmatched junction bases numbered 12, after V lost 9 bases and J lost 13 bases. The CDR3 region is CASGQFTSGRKYF. The CDR3 bases are TGTGCCAGTGGACAATTTACTAGCGGGAGAAAGTATTTT.

The rearrangement links TRBV28 to TRBJ2-7, with D maybe TRBD2 (5 bases). This CDR3 has 12 residues. CDR1 is MDHEN and CDR2 is SYDVKM in the germline V gene. The ends were cut back, 3 bases at V and 6 bases at J, with 9 bases in the middle. Written as DNA, the CDR3 is TGTGCCAGCAGTTTTGGAGGAAGCGAGCAGTACTTC. Translating it yields CASSFGGSEQYF.